Each of the 10 T cell receptor beta chains below was sequenced from the same sample in a study of blood T cell repertoires in COVID-19 (dated by TCRdb to the early 2020s). The protocol used for the library was the immunoSEQ multiplex PCR assay. This immuneACCESS table, as held by TCRdb, lists in-frame sequences with V and J called but not all clones. Of the missing ones, under half trace to an unresolved V gene in checked studies; the others have no known cause. This sample comprises 150,000 or so clones, around 80% of them detected only once. The ten largest make up 9.5% to 12% of the sample. The sequencing input was PBMCs or T cells enriched from blood (not recorded which). The receptors here all came from a man aged 50 to 59 who had recovered from COVID-19.

The J gene is TRBJ1-1, the V gene TRBV28; maybe TRBD1 (5 bases). This CDR3 has 14 residues. Trimming shortened V by 5 bases and J by 0 bases, and 10 bases separated the two germline ends. Germline V CDR1 and CDR2: MDHEN, SYDVKM. CDR3 sequence: CASSHGGMNTEAFF. The CDR3 nucleotides read TGTGCCAGCAGTCACGGGGGGATGAACACTGAAGCTTTCTTT.

V is TRBV28 and J is TRBJ1-5; 10 nucleotides line up with TRBD1. This CDR3 comprises 16 residues. The V gene end was trimmed by 6 bases and the J gene end by 6 bases; junction bases not matched to a gene: 11. Germline CDR1 is MDHEN and CDR2 is SYDVKM. As DNA, the CDR3 is TGTGCCAGCAGCCCGTCTGGGACAGGGGACGGTCAGCCCCAGCATTTT. Its translation is CASSPSGTGDGQPQHF.

Turning to this clone: Other DNA sequences from this sample encode an identical CDR3 as well. The V gene is TRBV19, the J gene TRBJ1-5, with TRBD1 identical over 8 bases. V gave up 5 bases and J gave up 5 bases; unmatched junction bases: 5. Germline V lookup: CDR1 LNHDA, CDR2 SQIVND (reference sequence). This CDR3 is 14 amino acids long. The CDR3 DNA is TGTGCCAGTAGTCTAAGACAGGGGTATCAGCCCCAGCATTTT. This sequence encodes CASSLRQGYQPQHF.

The V gene is TRBV7-2, the J gene TRBJ2-5; 8 nucleotides agree with TRBD2. The V gene's germline CDR1 is SGHTA and CDR2 FQGNSA. V trimming: 0 bases; J trimming: 5 bases; junction bases outside the gene matches: 5. The CDR3 covers 15 residues. The CDR3 DNA follows: TGTGCCAGCAGCTTAGCGGGCGGGAGGTCGGAGACCCAGTACTTC. This gives the protein CASSLAGGRSETQYF.

This clone occurred once. This chain connects TRBV5-5 to TRBJ2-1, with TRBD1 matching 7 bases. Trimming cost V 2 bases and J 4 bases; bases outside gene matches: 9. Per the germline V gene, CDR1 is SGHKS and CDR2 is YYEKEE (reference sequence). The CDR3 is 16 residues long. CDR3 nucleotide sequence: TGTGCCAGCAGCTTATGGGACAGAAATTTTTACAATGAGCAGTTCTTC. Protein: CASSLWDRNFYNEQFF.

This rearrangement joins TRBV27 to TRBJ2-1, with D hard to call. Per the germline V gene, CDR1 is MNHEY and CDR2 is SMNVEV (reference sequence). The CDR3 loop spans 14 amino acids. Trimming shortened V by 5 bases and J by 5 bases, and 13 bases separated the two germline ends. The DNA for the CDR3 is TGTGCCAGCAGTCCCTATATTTCCGACAATGAGCAGTTCTTC. Residues: CASSPYISDNEQFF.

The chain links TRBV27 to TRBJ2-2; perhaps TRBD1 as D (5 bases). Deletions cut 6 bases from V and 0 bases from J, with 14 bases between. Per germline, CDR1 MNHEY and CDR2 SMNVEV (reference sequence). The length of the CDR3 is 16 residues. The CDR3 reads CASSPTEQSNTGELFF. The CDR3 region has the DNA TGTGCCAGCAGCCCGACAGAGCAATCGAACACCGGGGAGCTGTTTTTT.

The V and J genes are TRBV6-5 and TRBJ2-3; the match to TRBD2 covers 12 bases. With V trimmed by 6 bases and J by 14 bases, 6 bases remained unmatched. Per germline, CDR1 MNHEY and CDR2 SVGAGI. This CDR3 contains 12 residues. The CDR3 here is CASRLAGGPPYF. The CDR3 DNA follows: TGTGCCAGCAGACTAGCGGGGGGTCCCCCGTATTTT.

The rearrangement links TRBV19 to TRBJ1-5; D is uncertain. The CDR3 spans 16 residues. The germline V gene encodes CDR1 LNHDA and CDR2 SQIVND (reference sequence). V shed 5 bases and J shed 0 bases, with 14 bases lying between them. Here the CDR3 reads CASSPTGSYSNQPQHF. The CDR3 DNA sequence: TGTGCCAGTAGTCCGACGGGGAGTTATAGCAATCAGCCCCAGCATTTT.

This clone was observed a few times. The chain joins TRBV13 to TRBJ2-1; TRBD2 agrees at 8 bases. Germline trimming cut 6 bases from V and 3 bases from J; bases unmatched to any gene: 4. CDR1 PRHDT and CDR2 FYEKMQ come from the germline V gene (reference sequence). The CDR3 contains 14 residues. The CDR3 DNA reads TGTGCCAGCAGTTTCACTAGCGGCTACAATGAGCAGTTCTTC. This sequence encodes CASSFTSGYNEQFF. Full variable domain (remainder filled in from reference TRBV13 and TRBJ2-1): AAGVIQSPRHLIKEKRETATLKCYPIPRHDTVYWYQQGPGQDPQFLISFYEKMQSDKGSIPDRFSAQQFSDYHSELNMSSLELGDSALYFCASSFTSGYNEQFFGPGTRLTVL.